These 4 T cell receptor beta chains share one sample of origin, sequenced in a study of control samples from healthy donors and cancer patients. Data came from immunoSEQ multiplex PCR; TCRdb stores just in-frame clones and leaves some out. The table shows some 89,000 clones, with roughly nine tenths occurring only once. The sample consisted of blood. The receptors here all came from a man aged 30 to 39 in good health.

This clone has just one count. This chain connects TRBV3-1 (or the pseudogene TRBV3-2) to TRBJ2-5; D not certain. V was shortened by 0 bases and J by 13 bases, with 12 bases between the two germline ends. The V gene's germline CDR1 is LGHDT and CDR2 YNNKEL (reference sequence). The CDR3 sequence is 12 residues long. The CDR3 protein is CASSQEGLGRYF. CDR3 in DNA: TGTGCCAGCAGCCAAGAGGGCCTAGGGCGGTACTTC.

V gene TRBV11-1 combines with J gene TRBJ2-3, with TRBD2 matching 7 bases. The CDR3 spans 16 residues. Unmatched junction bases numbered 8, after V lost 4 bases and J lost 1 base. CDR1 and CDR2 (germline): SGHAT, FQDESV (reference sequence). This chain's CDR3 is CASSSPWAGGTDTQYF. The CDR3 nucleotides are TGTGCCAGCAGCTCTCCTTGGGCGGGGGGCACAGATACGCAGTATTTT.

The chain combines TRBV5-4 with TRBJ2-7; TRBD1 or TRBD2 may be the D gene (5 bases each). The CDR3 length is 14 residues. The germline CDR1 and CDR2 sequences are SGHNT and YYREEE (reference sequence). Trimming left V 4 bases short and J 1 base short, with 12 bases between. CDR3 nucleotide sequence: TGTGCCAGCAGCACCCGGGACGGATCCTACGAGCAGTACTTC. It encodes CASSTRDGSYEQYF.

V and J are TRBV24-1 and TRBJ2-1; D gene ambiguous. With 0 bases removed from V and 8 bases from J, the gap between germline ends came to 7 bases. The CDR3 totals 13 residues. From germline, CDR1 is KGHDR and CDR2 SFDVKD. This chain's CDR3 is CATSDLSVDEQFF. The CDR3 nucleotides are TGTGCCACCAGTGATTTGTCTGTTGATGAGCAGTTCTTC.